What follows are 28 T cell receptor beta chains derived from one specimen sequenced in a study of shared clonotypes between healthy human individuals. Generated by immunoSEQ multiplex PCR, the TCRdb table keeps only in-frame clones and is missing some. The sample has some 2,100,000 clones, 90% to 97% seen once. Sequencing was performed on naive CD4+ T cells sorted from blood. The subset denotes: CD45RA+ positively selected. Receptor source: a man between 18 and 35 years old in good health.

The rearrangement links TRBV4-2 to TRBJ2-7, with TRBD1 identical over 10 bases. J gave up 2 bases and V 1 base, and 2 bases lay outside the gene matches. CDR3 size: 15 residues. Germline V gives CDR1 LGHNA, CDR2 YNFKEQ. The CDR3 reads CASSQVGQGTYEQYF. As DNA, the CDR3 is TGTGCCAGCAGCCAAGTGGGACAGGGGACCTACGAGCAGTACTTC.

The chain carries TRBV5-1 and TRBJ1-2; the D is unclear. CDR1 is SGHRS and CDR2 is YFSETQ in the germline V gene. Trimming removed 0 bases from V and 7 bases from J, with 13 bases in between. This CDR3 is built from 14 residues. As DNA, the CDR3 is TGCGCCAGCAGCTTGGACAGTGAGCTCACTGGCTACACCTTC. Encoded protein: CASSLDSELTGYTF.

This sequence joins TRBV12-5 and TRBJ2-3; 10 bases agree with TRBD2. The CDR3 runs to 15 residues. After removal of 5 bases from V and 8 bases from J, the junction contained 10 bases not matched to a gene. Germline CDR1 reads LGHNT; CDR2 reads FRNRAP. CDR3 sequence: CASGPGTSVESTQYF. The CDR3 nucleotides are TGTGCTAGTGGTCCCGGGACTAGCGTGGAAAGTACGCAGTATTTT.

The rearrangement links TRBV11-2 to TRBJ2-7, with D unclear. The germline V gene encodes CDR1 SGHAT and CDR2 FQNNGV. The CDR3 is 14 residues long. The V end lost 2 bases, the J end lost 3 bases, and 11 bases lay between the germline ends. Written as DNA, the CDR3 is TGTGCCAGCAGCTTACCGACTTCCAACTACGAGCAGTACTTC. Translating gives CASSLPTSNYEQYF.

This chain connects TRBV7-9 to TRBJ2-7; D ambiguous. The length of the CDR3 is 14 residues. V was trimmed by 5 bases and J by 3 bases, leaving 14 bases between them. The V gene's germline CDR1 is SEHNR and CDR2 FQNEAQ (reference sequence). DNA of the CDR3: TGTGCCAGCAGCCCAACGGACCAAGTCTACGAGCAGTACTTC. It encodes CASSPTDQVYEQYF.

The V gene is TRBV5-6, the J gene TRBJ2-7; D is perhaps TRBD1 (6 bases). Germline-derived CDR1 and CDR2 are SGHDT and YYEEEE. The CDR3 spans 15 residues. With 4 bases removed from V and 6 bases from J, the gap between germline ends came to 20 bases. This CDR3 is CASSVVDSIVAEQYF. DNA of the CDR3: TGTGCCAGCAGCGTAGTGGACAGTATTGTAGCCGAGCAGTACTTC.

The V gene is TRBV5-4, the J gene TRBJ2-7, with TRBD1 matching over 10 bases. The CDR3 runs 16 residues. Unmatched junction bases numbered 9, after V lost 4 bases and J lost 2 bases. Germline CDR1 and CDR2: SGHNT and YYREEE (reference sequence). This CDR3 is CASSKTGGVSTYEQYF. The DNA of the CDR3 is TGTGCCAGCAGCAAGACAGGGGGCGTGTCCACCTACGAGCAGTACTTC.

CDR3 coding DNA: TGTGCCAGCTCACCGATTAAACAGGGGACCGGCTACACCTTC. Its translation is CASSPIKQGTGYTF. The chain carries TRBV18 and TRBJ1-2; 7 bases agree with TRBD1. V lost 3 bases, J lost 8 bases, and 9 bases stayed unmatched. The CDR3 loop spans 14 amino acids. Per germline, CDR1 KGHSH and CDR2 LQKENI.

This clone was recorded only once. This chain links TRBV30 with TRBJ1-1; a weak D match, TRBD1 (5 bases). The CDR3 sequence is 10 residues long. V was trimmed by 0 bases and J by 13 bases, leaving 9 bases between them. Germline values: CDR1 GTSNPN, CDR2 SVGIG (reference sequence). The CDR3 here is CAWSVQAVFF. The CDR3 bases are TGTGCCTGGAGTGTACAGGCAGTTTTCTTT. The full variable domain, its missing parts supplied by reference TRBV30 and TRBJ1-1, is SQTIHQWPATLVQPVGSPLSLECTVEGTSNPNLYWYRQAAGRGLQLLFYSVGIGQISSEVPQNLSASRPQDRQFILSSKKLLLSDSGFYLCAWSVQAVFFGQGTRLTVV.

In this sample, this clone turned up a few times. This chain links TRBV28 with TRBJ1-5; perhaps TRBD1 as D (5 bases). V gave up 3 bases and J gave up 6 bases, with 12 bases separating them. The CDR3 is 14 residues long. Germline CDR1 is MDHEN and CDR2 is SYDVKM. CDR3 residues: CASSFSGAVQPQHF. The CDR3, as DNA: TGTGCCAGCAGTTTTTCCGGGGCGGTTCAGCCCCAGCATTTT.

The chain is built from TRBV5-5 and TRBJ2-2, with a tentative D call TRBD1 (6 bases). Trimming shortened V by 1 base and J by 4 bases, and 11 bases separated the two germline ends. CDR3 size: 15 residues. Germline-derived CDR1 and CDR2 are SGHKS and YYEKEE (reference sequence). The CDR3 DNA reads as TGTGCCAGCAGCTTGACGCAGGGGCTCACCGGGGAGCTGTTTTTT. This gives the protein CASSLTQGLTGELFF.

In regard to this clone: This same CDR3 is encoded by further DNA sequences in the sample. The chain joins TRBV7-2 to TRBJ1-6, with a weak D call TRBD1 (6 bases). Trimming shortened V by 3 bases and J by 4 bases, and 7 bases separated the two germline ends. CDR3 length: 14 residues. CDR1 and CDR2 (germline): SGHTA, FQGNSA. The CDR3 is CASSLDSYNSPLHF. As DNA, the CDR3 is TGTGCCAGCAGCTTGGACAGTTATAATTCACCCCTCCACTTT.

The V gene is TRBV7-9, the J gene TRBJ1-4; D is undetermined. Trimming pared 4 bases from V and 8 bases from J, leaving 17 bases between. CDR3 length: 15 amino acids. Per germline, CDR1 SEHNR and CDR2 FQNEAQ (reference sequence). The CDR3: CASSSTGTTGEKLFF. In DNA form, the CDR3 reads TGTGCCAGCAGCTCGACGGGAACCACGGGGGAAAAACTGTTTTTT.

The chain is built from TRBV7-2 and TRBJ2-1; 15 bases line up with TRBD2. The V segment lost 5 bases and the J segment 12 bases; nucleotides outside the gene matches: 2. This CDR3 is 13 amino acids long. Looked up from germline, CDR1 is SGHTA and CDR2 is FQGNSA. CDR3 DNA: TGTGCCAGCAGCCAGGGACTAGCGGGAGGGCAGTTCTTC. Its protein product is CASSQGLAGGQFF.

This chain uses TRBV6-5 with TRBJ1-1; D may be TRBD1 (5 bases). V dropped 7 bases and J dropped 4 bases, with 13 bases sitting between them. The CDR3 totals 13 residues. CDR1 is MNHEY, CDR2 SVGAGI, per germline. The CDR3 loop is CASIQIQGTEAFF. The CDR3 bases are TGTGCCAGCATCCAGATCCAGGGCACTGAAGCTTTCTTT.

The genes are TRBV10-3 and TRBJ2-3, with a tentative D call TRBD2 (5 bases). CDR3 length equals 16 residues. The germline gives CDR1 ENHRY, CDR2 SYGVKD. V lost 2 bases and J 6 bases, leaving 18 bases between the germline ends. The CDR3 DNA sequence: TGTGCCATCAGTGAGAAGATAGGACTCACGGCCGATACGCAGTATTTT. Translating it yields CAISEKIGLTADTQYF.

CDR3 region: CASSQDGVSTDTQYF. CDR3 DNA: TGTGCCAGCAGCCAAGACGGGGTTAGCACAGATACGCAGTATTTT. V is TRBV14 and J is TRBJ2-3, with D perhaps matching TRBD2 (5 bases). The germline CDR1 and CDR2 sequences are SGHDN and FVKESK. The CDR3 runs 15 residues. The V end was cut by 0 bases, the J end by 0 bases, with 7 bases between.

The genes are TRBV10-1 and TRBJ2-7; 9 bases are a match to TRBD1. Trimming cost V 1 base and J 3 bases; bases outside gene matches: 7. The CDR3 consists of 16 residues. Germline V gives CDR1 WNHNN, CDR2 SYGVQD (reference sequence). The CDR3 here is CASSEYAGTGIYEQYF. In DNA, the CDR3 is TGCGCCAGCAGTGAGTATGCCGGGACAGGGATCTACGAGCAGTACTTC.

This clone was seen a single time. The rearrangement uses TRBV11-3 and TRBJ1-3; weak D call: TRBD1 (5 bases). With 7 bases removed from V and 2 bases from J, the gap between germline ends came to 24 bases. The CDR3 totals 18 residues. Germline CDR1 reads SGHNT; CDR2 reads YENEEA. This CDR3 reads CASIPGEGHQTTGNTIYF. The CDR3 DNA reads as TGTGCCAGCATCCCAGGTGAGGGGCACCAAACAACTGGAAACACCATATATTTT.

The rearrangement links TRBV12-5 to TRBJ1-5; D uncertain. The CDR3 covers 13 residues. The germline V gene has CDR1 LGHNT and CDR2 FRNRAP. The V gene lost 6 bases and the J gene lost 5 bases, with 11 bases spanning the gap. This CDR3 is CASGFFMDQPQHF. DNA for the CDR3: TGTGCTAGTGGATTTTTCATGGATCAGCCCCAGCATTTT.

This clone appeared once. The chain recombines TRBV10-3 with TRBJ2-3; the match to TRBD2 covers 9 bases. The CDR3 covers 16 residues. Looked up from germline, CDR1 is ENHRY and CDR2 is SYGVKD. V lost 3 bases and J lost 0; bases outside the gene matches: 4. For the CDR3, the DNA is TGTGCCATCAGTGAATCTAGCGGGGCTAGCACAGATACGCAGTATTTT. It encodes CAISESSGASTDTQYF.

The count of this clone is one. The chain links TRBV6-1 to TRBJ1-3, with D tentatively TRBD1 (6 bases). Germline V lookup: CDR1 MNHNS, CDR2 SASEGT. The CDR3 spans 13 residues. V lost 10 bases, J lost 4 bases, and 14 bases lay in between. This CDR3 reads CATPGGNGNTIYF. The CDR3 bases are TGTGCCACTCCGGGGGGCAACGGAAACACCATATATTTT.

The chain employs TRBV18 and TRBJ1-5, with 9 bases lining up with TRBD1. Losses at the gene ends were 4 bases for V and 2 bases for J; bases not matched to a gene: 3. The CDR3 length is 15 residues. The germline V gene has CDR1 KGHSH and CDR2 LQKENI. The CDR3: CASSQTGGGNQPQHF. CDR3 nucleotides: TGTGCCAGCTCACAGACAGGGGGTGGCAATCAGCCCCAGCATTTT.

The gene calls are TRBV30 and TRBJ2-7; 10 bases line up with TRBD2. The CDR3 length is 17 residues. V dropped 0 bases and J dropped 5; count of bases not matched to a gene: 13. Germline assignment: CDR1 GTSNPN and CDR2 SVGIG (reference sequence). The CDR3 region is CAWSVADLLAGAHEQYF. CDR3 nucleotide sequence: TGTGCCTGGAGTGTAGCCGATCTCCTAGCGGGAGCCCACGAGCAGTACTTC.

The chain combines TRBV5-4 with TRBJ2-4; D is tentatively TRBD1 or TRBD2 (5 bases each). This CDR3 is 14 amino acids long. Germline V lookup: CDR1 SGHNT, CDR2 YYREEE (reference sequence). Deletions cut 4 bases from V and 4 bases from J, with 12 bases between. CDR3 loop: CASSEPGPKNIQYF. Written as DNA, the CDR3 is TGTGCCAGCAGCGAGCCGGGACCTAAAAACATTCAGTACTTC.

Comments on this clone: In the same sample, other DNA sequences code for this CDR3. The chain employs TRBV6-5 and TRBJ2-7; TRBD1 agrees at 11 bases. Germline V gene lookup returns CDR1 MNHEY and CDR2 SVGAGI. The junction had 2 bases not matched to a gene; V was cut back by 2 bases and J by 5 bases. The CDR3 is 14 amino acids. CDR3: CASSYGTGGNEQYF. The CDR3 DNA reads as TGTGCCAGCAGTTACGGGACAGGGGGAAACGAGCAGTACTTC.

This sequence joins TRBV28 and TRBJ2-2; 7 nucleotides match TRBD2. This CDR3 spans 15 amino acids. J gave up 3 bases and V 4 bases, and 5 bases lay outside the gene matches. Germline CDR1 and CDR2: MDHEN and SYDVKM. The CDR3 loop reads CASSSAGEYTGELFF. In nucleotides, the CDR3 is TGTGCCAGCAGTTCGGCGGGGGAGTACACCGGGGAGCTGTTTTTT.

V gene TRBV6-5 combines with J gene TRBJ1-1; perhaps TRBD1 as D (6 bases). Germline lookup yields CDR1 MNHEY and CDR2 SVGAGI. Trimming pared 8 bases from V and 4 bases from J, leaving 20 bases between. The CDR3 length is 15 residues. CDR3 sequence (DNA): TGTGCCAGCCTTCCAGCGATGGGGGCTGGCACTGAAGCTTTCTTT. Its translation: CASLPAMGAGTEAFF.